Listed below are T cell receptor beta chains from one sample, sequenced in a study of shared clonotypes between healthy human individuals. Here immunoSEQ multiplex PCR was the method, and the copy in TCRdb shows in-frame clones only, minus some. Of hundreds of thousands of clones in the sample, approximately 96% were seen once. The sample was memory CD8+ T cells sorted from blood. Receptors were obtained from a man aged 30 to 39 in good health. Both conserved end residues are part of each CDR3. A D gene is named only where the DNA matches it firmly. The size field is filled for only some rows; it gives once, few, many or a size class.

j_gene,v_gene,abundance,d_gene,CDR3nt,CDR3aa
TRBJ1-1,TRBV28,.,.,TGTGCCAGCTCTTGGGCCGCCACTGAAGCTTTCTTT,CASSWAATEAFF
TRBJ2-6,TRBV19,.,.,TGTGCCAGTAGCCCCCCCACCTCTGGGGCCAACGTCCTGACTTTC,CASSPPTSGANVLTF
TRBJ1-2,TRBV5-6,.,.,TGTGCCAGCAGCTTGGAAATCGACAGAAACTATGGCTATACCTTC,CASSLEIDRNYGYTF
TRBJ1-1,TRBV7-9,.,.,TGTGCCAGCAGCGACCAGGCTTTGGGACGAGCTTTCTTT,CASSDQALGRAFF
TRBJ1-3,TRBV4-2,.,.,TGTGCCAGCAGCCAAGGGTTTCGTGGGGGGGCTGGAAACACCATATATTTT,CASSQGFRGGAGNTIYF
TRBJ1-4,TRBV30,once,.,TGTGCCTGGAGTCGAAGGGGTATTGAAAAACTGTTTTTT,CAWSRRGIEKLFF
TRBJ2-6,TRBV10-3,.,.,TGTGCCATCAGTGAGCCAAGGGGGGGCTCTGGGGCCAACGTCCTGACTTTC,CAISEPRGGSGANVLTF
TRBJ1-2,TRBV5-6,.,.,TGTGCCAGCAGCTTGCGGCCCGGAAACTATGGCTACACCTTC,CASSLRPGNYGYTF
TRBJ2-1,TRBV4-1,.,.,TGCGCCAGCAGCCAAGTAGTAGCGGCCTACAATGAGCAGTTCTTC,CASSQVVAAYNEQFF
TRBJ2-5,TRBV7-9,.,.,TGTGCCAGCAGCTTAAATTCGGGAATGGAGACCCAGTACTTC,CASSLNSGMETQYF
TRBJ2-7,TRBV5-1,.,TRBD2,TGCGCCAGCAGCTTGGGGACTAGCGGGAGGGCCTACGAGCAGTACTTC,CASSLGTSGRAYEQYF
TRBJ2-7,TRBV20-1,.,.,TGCAGTGCCAGGAGCAGGGGGCAGTACTTC,CSARSRGQYF
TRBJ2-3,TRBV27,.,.,TGTGCCAGCATGGGACTGCACACAGATACGCAGTATTTT,CASMGLHTDTQYF
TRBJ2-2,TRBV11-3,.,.,TGTGCCAGCAGCTTAGGGACCGGGGAGCTGTTTTTT,CASSLGTGELFF
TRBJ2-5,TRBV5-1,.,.,TGCGCCAGCAGCTTGGGGAGGATCCAAGAGACCCAGTACTTC,CASSLGRIQETQYF
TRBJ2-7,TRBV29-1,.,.,TGCAGCGTTCGTGGGGACGAGCAGTACTTC,CSVRGDEQYF
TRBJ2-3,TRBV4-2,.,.,TGTGCCAGCAGCCAAGATCGGAGAGATACGCAGTATTTT,CASSQDRRDTQYF
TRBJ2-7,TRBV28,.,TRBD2,TGTGCCAGCAGTTTATTGCAAGCGGGAGTCTACGAGCAGTACTTC,CASSLLQAGVYEQYF
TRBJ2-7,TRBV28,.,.,TGTGCCAGCAGTTTTGGGGACAAAACCTACGAGCAGTACTTC,CASSFGDKTYEQYF
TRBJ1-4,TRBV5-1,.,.,TGCGCCAGCAGCTACTCGGACAGTTCTCCTGAAAAACTGTTTTTT,CASSYSDSSPEKLFF
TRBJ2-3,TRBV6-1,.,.,TGTGCCAGCGGTTGGACAAGCGGTACAGATACGCAGTATTTT,CASGWTSGTDTQYF
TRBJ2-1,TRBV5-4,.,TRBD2,TGTGCCAGCAGCGGATTAACTAGCGGGAGGACAAACAGGGAGCAGTTCTTC,CASSGLTSGRTNREQFF